This T cell receptor (beta chain) was found in a study of shared clonotypes between healthy human individuals. Germline values: CDR1 KGHSH, CDR2 LQKENI. The V segment lost 5 bases and the J segment 2 bases; nucleotides outside the gene matches: 6. This CDR3 spans 15 amino acids. Repertoires were generated with immunoSEQ multiplex PCR, while TCRdb's copy carries only in-frame clones and drops some. The sample yields 2 million to 3 million clones, more than 85% seen once. Specimen: naive CD4+ T cells from PBMCs. Subset in this sample: CD45RA+ positively selected. The chain joins TRBV18 to TRBJ2-7; 10 nucleotides agree with TRBD1. The clonotype was recovered from a man aged 18 to 29 in good health. Some clones in this sample may be carry-over from other donors' samples. The DNA for the CDR3 is TGTGCCAGCTCAGGACCCGGGACAGGGGCCTACGAGCAGTACTTC. It specifies CASSGPGTGAYEQYF. Full variable domain (remainder filled in from reference TRBV18 and TRBJ2-7): NAGVMQNPRHLVRRRGQEARLRCSPMKGHSHVYWYRQLPEEGLKFMVYLQKENIIDESGMPKERFSAEFPKEGPSILRIQQVVRGDSAAYFCASSGPGTGAYEQYFGPGTRLTVT.